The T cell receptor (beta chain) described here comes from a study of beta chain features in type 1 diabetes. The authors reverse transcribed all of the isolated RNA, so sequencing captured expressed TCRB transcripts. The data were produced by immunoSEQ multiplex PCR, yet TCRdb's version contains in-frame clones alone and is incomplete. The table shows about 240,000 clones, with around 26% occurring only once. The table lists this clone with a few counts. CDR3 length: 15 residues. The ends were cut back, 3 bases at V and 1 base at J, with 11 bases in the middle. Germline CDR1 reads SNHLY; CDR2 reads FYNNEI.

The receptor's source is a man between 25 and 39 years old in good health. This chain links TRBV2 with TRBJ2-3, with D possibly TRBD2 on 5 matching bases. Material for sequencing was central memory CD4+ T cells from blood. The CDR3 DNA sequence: TGTGCCAGCAGTGAGGAGGTGCTCCGCACAGATACGCAGTATTTT. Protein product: CASSEEVLRTDTQYF.